This TCR beta chain appears in the sequencing data of a study of shared clonotypes between healthy human individuals. The germline V gene encodes CDR1 SGHDN and CDR2 FVKESK. This CDR3 spans 15 amino acids. J gave up 7 bases and V 2 bases, and 9 bases lay outside the gene matches. Findings and caveats of the study: Relative to memory subsets, naive subsets generally showed larger estimated richness.

About this clone: Antigen: not known.

Deep level was the assay's run setting. Profiled with immunoSEQ multiplex PCR; TCRdb holds only in-frame clones, not every one. The sample includes millions of clones, more than 80% of them seen just once. CD4+ cell separation produced CD45RA+ naive and CD45RA-negative memory subsets. The source of this sequence is a man aged 18 to 35 in good health. The sample taken for sequencing was naive CD4+ T cells sorted from blood. Subset meaning: CD45RA+ positively selected. V and J are TRBV14 and TRBJ2-7; 9 positions agree with TRBD1. As DNA, the CDR3 is TGTGCCAGCAGCCAAACAGGGGGCAGGGGAGGTGAGCAGTACTTC. Its translation: CASSQTGGRGGEQYF.